This T cell receptor beta chain was sequenced in a study of blood T cell repertoires in COVID-19 (dated by TCRdb to the early 2020s). Notes on the research overall: Samples from collaborators originated in the United States, Italy and Spain and spanned both the acute and convalescent phases of COVID-19. The material from the prospective study consisted of cDNA or gDNA derived from T cells, B-cell-depleted T cells, or PBMCs. Subjects who had been exposed to COVID-19, were actively infected with it, or had recovered from it provided the deeply sampled blood TCRbeta repertoires that made up the dataset. The repertoires were released in a freely available public database intended as a resource for research on the immune response to SARS-CoV-2. Samples were obtained from the ongoing ImmuneRACE study (first 160 participants) and from over 1,000 subjects provided by 6 global collaborators. Sample metadata almost always included a de-identified subject ID, COVID-19 status, age in years and sex. Where HLA class I and class II types were available, the types were taken from metadata supplied by the sample provider, not from assay-based typing.

Participants in the prospective study were enrolled through a virtual design, were aged roughly 18 to 100 years, and lived in roughly 24 United States geographic areas. To assign participants to cohorts, the prospective study relied on clinical history that participants themselves reported in a screening survey and a study questionnaire. In the prospective study, mobile phlebotomists collected whole blood, serum and a nasopharyngeal or oropharyngeal swab from each participant. Additional blood draws and questionnaires over an approximately two-month period could optionally be provided by prospective study participants. Before DNA extraction, prospective study blood samples were shipped either frozen or at room temperature. Paper-wide results and their limitations: How much clinical and demographic metadata was included differed by source and by participant, and the metadata was provided uncurated.

A remark on this clone: Its binding antigen is unknown. There are no base qualities to consult, and no much larger clone falls within one base.

As encoded in the germline V gene, CDR1 is SGHAT while CDR2 is FQNNGV. Here V drops 1 base and J drops 0 bases, and the junction holds 5 bases not matched to any gene. Taken from cysteine to phenylalanine, the CDR3 has 17 residues. Only CDR3 DNA remains: 51 bases, in frame from the first base. TCRbeta CDR3 regions were amplified from genomic DNA by means of the immunoSEQ Assay, a bias-controlled multiplex PCR. For the original study's pipeline: The number of nucleated cells in each sample was estimated from the amplification of reference gene primers within the assay. Sequence reads were collapsed and filtered to measure the absolute abundance of every unique TCRbeta CDR3 rearrangement. For each sample, productive Simpson clonality was calculated as the square root of Simpson's diversity index over productive rearrangements. Entries here come from immuneACCESS through TCRdb and include only in-frame sequences with V and J called. Some clones fail to appear in such tables; in the studies checked, an unresolved V gene covers under half of the shortfall, and the cause of the remainder is unknown. D and trimming were read from the DNA, whereas the V and J calls and clone size are those reported in that table. The sample table shows approximately 360,000 clones, and 88% are seen once. More than 0.85% of the sample rests with the top ten.

The source of this sequence is a woman aged 25 to 39 with acute COVID-19. The chain uses TRBV11-2 and TRBJ2-2; a stretch of 7 junction bases matches TRBD1. The sample consisted of PBMCs or T cells enriched from blood (not recorded which). The CDR3: CASSLATGQTNTGELFF. The sequenced DNA is TGTGCCAGCAGCTTAGCAACGGGACAGACGAACACCGGGGAGCTGTTTTTT.